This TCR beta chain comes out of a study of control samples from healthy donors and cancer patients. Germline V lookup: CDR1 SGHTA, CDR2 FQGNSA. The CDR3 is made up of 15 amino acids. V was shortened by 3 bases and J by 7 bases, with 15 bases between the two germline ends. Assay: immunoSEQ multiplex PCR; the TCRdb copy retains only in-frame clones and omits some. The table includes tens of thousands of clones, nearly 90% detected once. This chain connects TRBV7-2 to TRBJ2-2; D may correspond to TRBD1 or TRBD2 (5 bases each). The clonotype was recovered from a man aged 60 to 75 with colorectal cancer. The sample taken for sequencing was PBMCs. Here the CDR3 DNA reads TGTGCCAGCAGCTTTGGGGGTAGGCCGTACGGGGAGCTGTTTTTT. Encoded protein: CASSFGGRPYGELFF.